This T cell receptor (beta chain) was recovered during a study of beta chain features in type 1 diabetes. Points from the study as a whole: Shorter TCRB CDR3s, moderately but significantly so, marked every one of the four CD4+ subsets in Type 1 diabetes patients.

Each sorted fraction was over 95% pure. This clone was seen a few times. The antigen is not known. TCRB transcripts that were expressed got sequenced, as all of the isolated RNA had been reverse transcribed. There were 3.5 million or so reads on average in the naive, central memory and regulatory T cell samples. TCRdb's copy holds only in-frame clones and misses some; the assay was immunoSEQ multiplex PCR. The table shows about 160,000 clones, with approximately 7.8% occurring only once. The length of the CDR3 is 15 residues. Germline values: CDR1 SGDLS, CDR2 YYNGEE. The junction had 5 bases not matched to a gene; V was cut back by 0 bases and J by 5 bases.

The TCR comes from a woman aged 40 to 50 with type 1 diabetes. The sample comprised central memory CD4+ T cells from blood. V gene TRBV9 combines with J gene TRBJ2-5; 9 bases are a match to TRBD1. As DNA, the CDR3 is TGTGCCAGCAGCGTAGCTGGACAGGGGTGGGAGACCCAGTACTTC. It is translated as CASSVAGQGWETQYF.